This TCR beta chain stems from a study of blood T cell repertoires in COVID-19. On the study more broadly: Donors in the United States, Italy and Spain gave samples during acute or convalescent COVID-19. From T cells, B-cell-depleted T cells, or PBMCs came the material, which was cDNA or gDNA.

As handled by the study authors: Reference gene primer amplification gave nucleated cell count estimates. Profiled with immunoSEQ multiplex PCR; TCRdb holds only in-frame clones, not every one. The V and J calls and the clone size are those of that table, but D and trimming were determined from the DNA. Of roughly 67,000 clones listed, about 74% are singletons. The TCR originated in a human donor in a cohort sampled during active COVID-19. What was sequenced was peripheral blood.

CDR3: CASSLAGGDTDTQYF. The CDR3 nucleotides are TGTGCCAGCAGCTTAGCGGGGGGAGACACAGATACGCAGTATTTT. The V call is TRBV7-2, the J call TRBJ2-3; a weak D match, TRBD2 (6 bases). Germline assignment: CDR1 SGHTA and CDR2 FQGNSA. Trimming removed 0 bases from V and 2 bases from J, with 9 bases in between. This CDR3 spans 15 amino acids.